This section outlines one TCR beta chain sequence together with its context. This entry is derived from a study of Tregs in tolerant kidney transplant recipients. Germline V gene sequence: CDR1 KGHSH, CDR2 LQKENI. This CDR3 is built from 15 residues. Trimming took 4 bases from V and 7 from J; bases not matched to a gene: 7. Libraries were prepared by immunoSEQ multiplex PCR; TCRdb keeps only in-frame clonotypes and omits some of them. The sample shows tens of thousands of clones, over 80% of them seen only once. The clonotype originates from a human donor in good health. The rearrangement uses TRBV18 and TRBJ2-1; 10 nucleotides match TRBD2. The sequencing sample was made of CD4+ T cells from blood. The CDR3 is CASSRGLAELNEQFF. CDR3 bases: TGTGCCAGCTCACGAGGACTAGCGGAATTGAATGAGCAGTTCTTC.